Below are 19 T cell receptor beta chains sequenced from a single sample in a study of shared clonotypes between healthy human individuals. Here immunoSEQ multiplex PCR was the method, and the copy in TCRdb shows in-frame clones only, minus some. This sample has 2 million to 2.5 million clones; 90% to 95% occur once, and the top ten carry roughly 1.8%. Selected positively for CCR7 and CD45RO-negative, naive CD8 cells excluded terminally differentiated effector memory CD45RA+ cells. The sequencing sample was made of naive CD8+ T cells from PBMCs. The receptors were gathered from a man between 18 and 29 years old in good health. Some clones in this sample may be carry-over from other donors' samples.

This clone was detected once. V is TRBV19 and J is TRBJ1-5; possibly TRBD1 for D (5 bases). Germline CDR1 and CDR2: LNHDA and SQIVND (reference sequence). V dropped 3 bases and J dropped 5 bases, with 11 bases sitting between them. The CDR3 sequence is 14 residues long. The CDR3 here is CASSIATDYQPQHF. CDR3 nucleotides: TGTGCCAGTAGTATTGCGACAGATTATCAGCCCCAGCATTTT.

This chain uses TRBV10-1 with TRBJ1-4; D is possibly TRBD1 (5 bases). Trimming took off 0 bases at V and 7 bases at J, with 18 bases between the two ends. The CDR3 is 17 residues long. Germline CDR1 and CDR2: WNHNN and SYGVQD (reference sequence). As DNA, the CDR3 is TGCGCCAGCAGTGAGTCGAGGAGAACAGTGGGGGGTGAAAAACTGTTTTTT. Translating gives CASSESRRTVGGEKLFF.

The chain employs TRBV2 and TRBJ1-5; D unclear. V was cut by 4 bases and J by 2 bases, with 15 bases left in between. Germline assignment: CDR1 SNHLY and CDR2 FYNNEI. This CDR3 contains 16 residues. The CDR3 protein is CASSAYLDGRNQPQHF. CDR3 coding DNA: TGTGCCAGCAGTGCCTACCTGGACGGACGCAATCAGCCCCAGCATTTT.

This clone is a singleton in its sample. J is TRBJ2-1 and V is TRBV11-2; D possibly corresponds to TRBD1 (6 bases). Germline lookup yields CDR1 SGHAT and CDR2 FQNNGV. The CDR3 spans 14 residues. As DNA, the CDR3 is TGTGCTACACTGAGTGGGGACAAGGGCCATGAGCAGTTCTTC. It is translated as CATLSGDKGHEQFF.

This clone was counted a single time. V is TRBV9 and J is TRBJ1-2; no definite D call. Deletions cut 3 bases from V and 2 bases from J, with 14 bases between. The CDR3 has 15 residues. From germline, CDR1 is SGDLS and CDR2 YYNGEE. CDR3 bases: TGTGCCAGCAGCGCCCTGAACAGCCTAAACTATGGCTACACCTTC. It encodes CASSALNSLNYGYTF.

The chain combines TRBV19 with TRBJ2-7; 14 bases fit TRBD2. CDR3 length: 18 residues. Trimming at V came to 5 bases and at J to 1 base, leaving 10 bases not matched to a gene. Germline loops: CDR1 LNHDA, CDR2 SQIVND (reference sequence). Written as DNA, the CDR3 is TGTGCCAGTAGTCCGGGGGGACTAGCGGGAGTACTTTCCTACGAGCAGTACTTC. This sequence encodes CASSPGGLAGVLSYEQYF.

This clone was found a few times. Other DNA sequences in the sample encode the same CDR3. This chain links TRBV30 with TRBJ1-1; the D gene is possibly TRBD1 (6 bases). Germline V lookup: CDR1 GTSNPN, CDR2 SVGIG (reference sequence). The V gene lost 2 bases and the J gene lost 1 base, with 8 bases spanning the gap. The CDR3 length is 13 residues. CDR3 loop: CAWSSDRNTEAFF. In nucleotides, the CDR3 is TGTGCCTGGAGTTCGGACAGGAACACTGAAGCTTTCTTT.

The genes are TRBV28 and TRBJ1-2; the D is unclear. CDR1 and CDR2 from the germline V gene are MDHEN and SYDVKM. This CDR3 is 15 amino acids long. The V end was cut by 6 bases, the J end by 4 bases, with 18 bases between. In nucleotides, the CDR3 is TGTGCCAGCAGCTCGGCAATAACCGGGAGCTATGGCTACACCTTC. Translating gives CASSSAITGSYGYTF.

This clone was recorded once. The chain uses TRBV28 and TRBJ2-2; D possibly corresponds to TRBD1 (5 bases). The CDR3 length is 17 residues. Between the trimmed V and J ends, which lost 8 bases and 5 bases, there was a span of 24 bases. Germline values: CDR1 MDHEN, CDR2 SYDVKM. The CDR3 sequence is CASGTWLRAPGTGELFF. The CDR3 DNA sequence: TGTGCCAGCGGTACCTGGCTCAGGGCCCCCGGGACCGGGGAGCTGTTTTTT.

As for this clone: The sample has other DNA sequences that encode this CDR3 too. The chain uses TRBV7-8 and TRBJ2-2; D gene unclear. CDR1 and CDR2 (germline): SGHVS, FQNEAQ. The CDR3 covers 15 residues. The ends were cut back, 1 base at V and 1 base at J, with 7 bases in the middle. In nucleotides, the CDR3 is TGTGCCAGCAGCTTAGGAGGCGGGAACACCGGGGAGCTGTTTTTT. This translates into CASSLGGGNTGELFF.

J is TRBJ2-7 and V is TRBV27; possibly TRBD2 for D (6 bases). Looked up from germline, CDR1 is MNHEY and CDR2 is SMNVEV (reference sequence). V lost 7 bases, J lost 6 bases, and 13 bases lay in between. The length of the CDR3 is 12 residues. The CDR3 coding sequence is TGTGCCAGCATGGGGGGATCGCTCGAGCAGTACTTC. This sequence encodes CASMGGSLEQYF.

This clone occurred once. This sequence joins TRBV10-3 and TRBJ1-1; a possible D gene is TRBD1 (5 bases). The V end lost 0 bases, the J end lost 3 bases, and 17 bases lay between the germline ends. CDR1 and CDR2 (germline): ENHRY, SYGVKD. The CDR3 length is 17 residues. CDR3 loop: CAISESNVAGPDTEAFF. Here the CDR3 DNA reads TGTGCCATCAGTGAGTCGAATGTCGCAGGGCCGGACACTGAAGCTTTCTTT.

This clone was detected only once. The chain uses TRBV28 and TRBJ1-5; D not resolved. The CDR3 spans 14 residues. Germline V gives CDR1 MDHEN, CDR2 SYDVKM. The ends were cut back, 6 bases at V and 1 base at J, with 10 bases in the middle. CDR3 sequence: CASSQSGSNQPQHF. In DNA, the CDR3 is TGTGCCAGCAGCCAGTCGGGGAGCAATCAGCCCCAGCATTTT.

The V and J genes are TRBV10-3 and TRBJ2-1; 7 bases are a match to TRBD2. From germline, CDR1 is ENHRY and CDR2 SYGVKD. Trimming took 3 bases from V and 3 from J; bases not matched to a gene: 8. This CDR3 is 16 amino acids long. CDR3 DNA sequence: TGTGCCATCAGTGACAACGGGAGGAAAATCTACAATGAGCAGTTCTTC. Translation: CAISDNGRKIYNEQFF.

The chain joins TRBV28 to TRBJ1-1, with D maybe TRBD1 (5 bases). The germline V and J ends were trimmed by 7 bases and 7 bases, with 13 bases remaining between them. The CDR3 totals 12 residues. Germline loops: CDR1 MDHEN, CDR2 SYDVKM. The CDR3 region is CASTGGQGEAFF. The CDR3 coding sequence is TGTGCCAGCACCGGGGGTCAGGGTGAAGCTTTCTTT.

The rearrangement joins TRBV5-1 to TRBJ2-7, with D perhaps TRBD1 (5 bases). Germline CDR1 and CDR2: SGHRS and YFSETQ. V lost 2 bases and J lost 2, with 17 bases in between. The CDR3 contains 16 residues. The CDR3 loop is CASSFPLDSDTYEQYF. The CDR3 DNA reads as TGCGCCAGCAGCTTCCCCCTCGACAGCGATACCTACGAGCAGTACTTC. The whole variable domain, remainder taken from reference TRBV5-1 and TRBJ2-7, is KAGVTQTPRYLIKTRGQQVTLSCSPISGHRSVSWYQQTPGQGLQFLFEYFSETQRNKGNFPGRFSGRQFSNSRSEMNVSTLELGDSALYLCASSFPLDSDTYEQYFGPGTRLTVT.

The chain's CDR3 is CASSPMGPYEQYF. Written as DNA, the CDR3 is TGCGCCAGCAGCCCAATGGGGCCCTACGAGCAGTACTTC. V gene TRBV5-1 combines with J gene TRBJ2-7, with a possible D match to TRBD1 (5 bases). V lost 4 bases to trimming and J lost 2 bases, with 10 bases between them. This CDR3 is built from 13 residues. From germline, CDR1 is SGHRS and CDR2 YFSETQ. The full variable domain, its missing parts supplied by reference TRBV5-1 and TRBJ2-7, is KAGVTQTPRYLIKTRGQQVTLSCSPISGHRSVSWYQQTPGQGLQFLFEYFSETQRNKGNFPGRFSGRQFSNSRSEMNVSTLELGDSALYLCASSPMGPYEQYFGPGTRLTVT.

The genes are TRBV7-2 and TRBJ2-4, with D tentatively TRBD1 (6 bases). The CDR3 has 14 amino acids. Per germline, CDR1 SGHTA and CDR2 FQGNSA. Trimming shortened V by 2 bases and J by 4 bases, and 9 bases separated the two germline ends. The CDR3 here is CASSLTQGKNIQYF. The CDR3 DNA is TGTGCCAGCAGCTTAACCCAGGGGAAAAACATTCAGTACTTC.

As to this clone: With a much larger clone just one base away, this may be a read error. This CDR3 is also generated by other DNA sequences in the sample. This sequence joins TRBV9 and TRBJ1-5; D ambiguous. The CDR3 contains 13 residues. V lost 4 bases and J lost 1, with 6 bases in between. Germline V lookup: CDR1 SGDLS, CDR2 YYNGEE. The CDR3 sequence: CASSLGSNQPQHF. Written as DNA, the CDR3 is TGTGCCAGCAGCTTGGGGAGCAATCAGCCCCAGCATTTT.